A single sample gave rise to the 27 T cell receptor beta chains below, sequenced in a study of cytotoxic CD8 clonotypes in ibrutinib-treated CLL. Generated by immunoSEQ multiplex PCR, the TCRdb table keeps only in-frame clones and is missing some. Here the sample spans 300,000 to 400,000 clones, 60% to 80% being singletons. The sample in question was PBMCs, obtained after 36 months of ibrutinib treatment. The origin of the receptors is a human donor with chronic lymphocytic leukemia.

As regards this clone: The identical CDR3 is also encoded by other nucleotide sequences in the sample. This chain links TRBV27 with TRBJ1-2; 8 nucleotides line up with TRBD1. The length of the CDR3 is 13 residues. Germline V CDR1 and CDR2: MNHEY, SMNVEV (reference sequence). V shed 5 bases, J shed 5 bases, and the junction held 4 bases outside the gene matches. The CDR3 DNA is TGTGCCAGCAGTCCGACAGGGGTATATGGCTACACCTTC. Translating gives CASSPTGVYGYTF.

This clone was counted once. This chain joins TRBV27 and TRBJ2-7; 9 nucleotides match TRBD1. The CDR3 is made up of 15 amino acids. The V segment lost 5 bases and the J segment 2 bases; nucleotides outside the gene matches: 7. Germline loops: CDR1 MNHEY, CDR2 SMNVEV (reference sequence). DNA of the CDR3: TGTGCCAGCAGTACCTACGGGACAGGGACCTACGAGCAGTACTTC. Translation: CASSTYGTGTYEQYF.

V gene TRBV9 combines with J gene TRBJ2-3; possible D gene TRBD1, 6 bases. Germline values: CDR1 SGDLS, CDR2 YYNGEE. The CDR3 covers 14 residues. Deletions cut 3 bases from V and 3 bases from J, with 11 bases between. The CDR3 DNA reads TGTGCCAGCAGCGCTAACAGGGCTACAGATACGCAGTATTTT. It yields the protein CASSANRATDTQYF. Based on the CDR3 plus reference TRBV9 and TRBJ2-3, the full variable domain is DSGVTQTPKHLITATGQRVTLRCSPRSGDLSVYWYQQSLDQGLQFLIQYYNGEERAKGNILERFSAQQFPDLHSELNLSSLELGDSALYFCASSANRATDTQYFGPGTRLTVL.

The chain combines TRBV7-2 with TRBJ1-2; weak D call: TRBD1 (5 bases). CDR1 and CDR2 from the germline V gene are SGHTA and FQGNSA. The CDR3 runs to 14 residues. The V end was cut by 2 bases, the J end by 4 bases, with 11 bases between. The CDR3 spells CASSLQGRVYGYTF. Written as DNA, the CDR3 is TGTGCCAGCAGCTTACAGGGTCGGGTCTATGGCTACACCTTC. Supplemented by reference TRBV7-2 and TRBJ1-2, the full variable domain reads GAGVSQSPSNKVTEKGKDVELRCDPISGHTALYWYRQSLGQGLEFLIYFQGNSAPDKSGLPSDRFSAERTGGSVSTLTIQRTQQEDSAVYLCASSLQGRVYGYTFGSGTRLTVV.

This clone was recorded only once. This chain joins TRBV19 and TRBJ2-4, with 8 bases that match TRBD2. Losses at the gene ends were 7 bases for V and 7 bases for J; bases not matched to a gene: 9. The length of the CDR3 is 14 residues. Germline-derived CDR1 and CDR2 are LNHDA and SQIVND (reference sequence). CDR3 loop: CASTFSGIFNIQYF. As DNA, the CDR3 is TGTGCCAGTACCTTTAGCGGGATTTTCAACATTCAGTACTTC.

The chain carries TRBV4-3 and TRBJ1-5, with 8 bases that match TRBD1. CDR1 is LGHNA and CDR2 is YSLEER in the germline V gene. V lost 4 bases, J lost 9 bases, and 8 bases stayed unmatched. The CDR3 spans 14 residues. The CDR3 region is CASSPGTGEWPQHF. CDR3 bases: TGCGCCAGCAGCCCAGGGACAGGTGAGTGGCCCCAGCATTTT.

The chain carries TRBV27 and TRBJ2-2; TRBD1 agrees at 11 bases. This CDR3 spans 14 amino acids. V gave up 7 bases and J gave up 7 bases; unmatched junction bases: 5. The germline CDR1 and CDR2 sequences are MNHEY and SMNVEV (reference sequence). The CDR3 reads CASKDRGQVGELFF. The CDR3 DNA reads TGTGCCAGCAAGGACAGGGGGCAAGTCGGGGAGCTGTTTTTT.

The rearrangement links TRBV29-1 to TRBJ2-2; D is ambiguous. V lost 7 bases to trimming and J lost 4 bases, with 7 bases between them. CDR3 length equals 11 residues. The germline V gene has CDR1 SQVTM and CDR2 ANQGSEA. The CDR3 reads CSGGSTGELFF. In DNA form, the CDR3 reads TGCAGCGGTGGTAGCACCGGGGAGCTGTTTTTT.

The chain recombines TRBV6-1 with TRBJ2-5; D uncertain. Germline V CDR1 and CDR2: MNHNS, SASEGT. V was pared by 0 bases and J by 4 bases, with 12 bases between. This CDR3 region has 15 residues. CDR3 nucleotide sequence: TGTGCCAGCAGTGAAGCGCTCGGGCTACGAGAGACCCAGTACTTC. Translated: CASSEALGLRETQYF.

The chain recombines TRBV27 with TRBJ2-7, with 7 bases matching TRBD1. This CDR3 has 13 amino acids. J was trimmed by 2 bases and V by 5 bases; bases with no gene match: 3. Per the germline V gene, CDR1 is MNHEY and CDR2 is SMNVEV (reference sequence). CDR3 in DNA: TGTGCCAGCAGTCGACAGGGAGCCTACGAGCAGTACTTC. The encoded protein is CASSRQGAYEQYF.

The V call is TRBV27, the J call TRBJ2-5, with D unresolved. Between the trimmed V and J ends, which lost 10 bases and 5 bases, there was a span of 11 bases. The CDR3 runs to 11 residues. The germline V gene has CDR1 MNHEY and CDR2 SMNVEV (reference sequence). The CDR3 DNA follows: TGTGCCACCCGATTGGGGGAGACCCAGTACTTC. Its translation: CATRLGETQYF.

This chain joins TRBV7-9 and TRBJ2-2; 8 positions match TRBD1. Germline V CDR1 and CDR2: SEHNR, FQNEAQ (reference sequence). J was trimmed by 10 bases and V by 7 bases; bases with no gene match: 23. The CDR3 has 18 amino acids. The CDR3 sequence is CASTPLTQTGEHWEELFF. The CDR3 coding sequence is TGTGCCAGCACTCCACTCACCCAGACAGGGGAACACTGGGAGGAGCTGTTTTTT.

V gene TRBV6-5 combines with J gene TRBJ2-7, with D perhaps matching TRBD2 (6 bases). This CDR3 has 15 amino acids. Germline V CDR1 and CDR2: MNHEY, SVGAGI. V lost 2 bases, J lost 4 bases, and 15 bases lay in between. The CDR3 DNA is TGTGCCAGCAGTTACGGGTTTAGCGGCCTATACGAGCAGTACTTC. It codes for CASSYGFSGLYEQYF.

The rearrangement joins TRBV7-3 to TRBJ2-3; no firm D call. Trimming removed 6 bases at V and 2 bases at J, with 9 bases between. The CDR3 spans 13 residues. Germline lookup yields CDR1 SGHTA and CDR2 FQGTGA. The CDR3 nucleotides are TGTGCCAGCAGTGGCGGATTCACAGATACGCAGTATTTT. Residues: CASSGGFTDTQYF.

The CDR3 DNA is TGTGCCAGCAGCTTAGGTCGGGGTACCCACAATGAGCAGTTCTTC. It translates to CASSLGRGTHNEQFF. The chain has TRBV13 and TRBJ2-1; maybe TRBD2 (5 bases). V was pared by 0 bases and J by 5 bases, with 11 bases between. This CDR3 has 15 residues. Germline CDR1 and CDR2: PRHDT and FYEKMQ (reference sequence).

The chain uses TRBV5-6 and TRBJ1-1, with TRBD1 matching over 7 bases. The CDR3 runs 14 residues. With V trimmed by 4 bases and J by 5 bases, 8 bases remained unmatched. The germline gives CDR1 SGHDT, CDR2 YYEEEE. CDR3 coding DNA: TGTGCCAGCAGCGCAGGGGGGTCGCGGACTGAAGCTTTCTTT. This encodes CASSAGGSRTEAFF.

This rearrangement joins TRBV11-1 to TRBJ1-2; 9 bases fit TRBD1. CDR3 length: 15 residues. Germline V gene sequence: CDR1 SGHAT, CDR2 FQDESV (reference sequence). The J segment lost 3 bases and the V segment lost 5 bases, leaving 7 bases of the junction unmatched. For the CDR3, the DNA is TGTGCCAGCAGCGCACGGGACAGGGAGTACTATGGCTACACCTTC. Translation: CASSARDREYYGYTF.

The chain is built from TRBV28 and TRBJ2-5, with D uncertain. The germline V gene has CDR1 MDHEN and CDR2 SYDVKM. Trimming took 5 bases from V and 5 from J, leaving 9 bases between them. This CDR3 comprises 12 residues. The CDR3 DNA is TGTGCCAGCAGTCGTCAAACGGAGACCCAGTACTTC. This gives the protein CASSRQTETQYF.

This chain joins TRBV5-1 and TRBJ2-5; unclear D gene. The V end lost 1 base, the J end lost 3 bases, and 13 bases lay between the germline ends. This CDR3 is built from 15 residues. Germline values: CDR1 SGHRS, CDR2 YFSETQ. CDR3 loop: CASSLMGEKEETQYF. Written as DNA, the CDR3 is TGCGCCAGCAGCTTGATGGGCGAGAAGGAAGAGACCCAGTACTTC.

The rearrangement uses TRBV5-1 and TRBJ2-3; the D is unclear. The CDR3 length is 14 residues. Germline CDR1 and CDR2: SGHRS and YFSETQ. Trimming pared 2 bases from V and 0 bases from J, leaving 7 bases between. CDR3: CASSFLTSTDTQYF. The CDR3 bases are TGCGCCAGCAGCTTCCTCACAAGCACAGATACGCAGTATTTT. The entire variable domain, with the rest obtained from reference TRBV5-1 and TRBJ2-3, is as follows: KAGVTQTPRYLIKTRGQQVTLSCSPISGHRSVSWYQQTPGQGLQFLFEYFSETQRNKGNFPGRFSGRQFSNSRSEMNVSTLELGDSALYLCASSFLTSTDTQYFGPGTRLTVL.

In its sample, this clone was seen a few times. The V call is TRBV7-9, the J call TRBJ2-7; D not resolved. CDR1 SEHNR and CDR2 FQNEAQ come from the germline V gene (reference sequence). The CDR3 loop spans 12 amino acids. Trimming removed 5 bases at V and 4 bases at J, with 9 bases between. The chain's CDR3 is CASSQDGYEQYF. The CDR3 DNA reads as TGTGCCAGCAGCCAGGACGGTTACGAGCAGTACTTC.

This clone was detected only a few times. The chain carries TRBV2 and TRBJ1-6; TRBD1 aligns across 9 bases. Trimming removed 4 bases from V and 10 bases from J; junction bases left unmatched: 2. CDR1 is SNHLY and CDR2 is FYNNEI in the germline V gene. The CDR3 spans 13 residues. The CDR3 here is CASSGTGESPLHF. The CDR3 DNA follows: TGTGCCAGCAGTGGGACAGGGGAGTCACCCCTCCACTTT.

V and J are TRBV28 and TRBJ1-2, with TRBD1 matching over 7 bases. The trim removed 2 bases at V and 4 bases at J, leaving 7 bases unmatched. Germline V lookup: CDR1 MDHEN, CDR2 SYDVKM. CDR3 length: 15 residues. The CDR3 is CASSLLDRVGYGYTF. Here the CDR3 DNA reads TGTGCCAGCAGTTTACTTGACAGGGTGGGCTATGGCTACACCTTC.

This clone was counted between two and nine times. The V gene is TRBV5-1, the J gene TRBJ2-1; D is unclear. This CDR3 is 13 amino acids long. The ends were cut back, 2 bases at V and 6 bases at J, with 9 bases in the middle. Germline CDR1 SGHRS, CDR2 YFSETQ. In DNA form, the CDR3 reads TGCGCCAGCAGCTTAAGCTCCGTCAATGAGCAGTTCTTC. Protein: CASSLSSVNEQFF.

CDR3 bases: TGTGCCAGCAGTGAAGGGGGCGCGCAGTATTTT. It is translated as CASSEGGAQYF. The J gene is TRBJ2-3, the V gene TRBV25-1, with D tentatively TRBD1 (6 bases). The CDR3 has 11 residues. Germline CDR1 MGHDK, CDR2 SYGVNS. V was shortened by 2 bases and J by 10 bases, with 7 bases between the two germline ends. Variable domain in full (rest from reference TRBV25-1 and TRBJ2-3): EADIYQTPRYLVIGTGKKITLECSQTMGHDKMYWYQQDPGMELHLIHYSYGVNSTEKGDLSSESTVSRIRTEHFPLTLESARPSHTSQYLCASSEGGAQYFGPGTRLTVL.

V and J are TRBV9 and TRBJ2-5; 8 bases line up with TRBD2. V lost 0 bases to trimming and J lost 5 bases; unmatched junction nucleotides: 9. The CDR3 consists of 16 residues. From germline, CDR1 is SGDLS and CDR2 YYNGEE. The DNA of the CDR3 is TGTGCCAGCAGCGTAGTCCCCCTCAGCGGGAGTGAGACCCAGTACTTC. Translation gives CASSVVPLSGSETQYF.

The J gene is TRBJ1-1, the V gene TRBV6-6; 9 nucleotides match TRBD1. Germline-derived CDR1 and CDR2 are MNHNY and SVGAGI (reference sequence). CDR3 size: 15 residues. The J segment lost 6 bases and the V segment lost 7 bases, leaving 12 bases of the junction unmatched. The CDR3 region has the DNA TGTGCCAGCAAGGTAATACCGGGACAGGGATCTGAAGCTTTCTTT. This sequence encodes CASKVIPGQGSEAFF.